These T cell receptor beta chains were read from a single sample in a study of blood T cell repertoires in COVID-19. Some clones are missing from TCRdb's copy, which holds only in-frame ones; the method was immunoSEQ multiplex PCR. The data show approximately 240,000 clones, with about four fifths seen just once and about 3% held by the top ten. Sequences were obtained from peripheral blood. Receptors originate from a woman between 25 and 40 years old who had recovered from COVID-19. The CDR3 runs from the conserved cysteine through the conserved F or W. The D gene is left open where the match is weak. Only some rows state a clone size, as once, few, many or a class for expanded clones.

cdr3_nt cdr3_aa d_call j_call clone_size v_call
TGTGCCAGTAGTAGCGGAGGAGGTACGGAGACCCAGTACTTC CASSSGGGTETQYF - TRBJ2-5 few TRBV19
TGTGCCAGCAGCTTTCGTGAGGGAAGGGAGACCCAGTACTTC CASSFREGRETQYF - TRBJ2-5 - TRBV5-6
TGTGCCTGGAAGAGGACTAGCGGCTTCACAGATACGCAGTATTTT CAWKRTSGFTDTQYF TRBD2 TRBJ2-3 few TRBV30
TGTGCCAGCAGCTTAGGTTTTAGCGGATACGAGCAGTACTTC CASSLGFSGYEQYF - TRBJ2-7 - TRBV11-2
TGTGCCAGCAGCTTACAGGGGGCCGGAGATACGCAGTATTTT CASSLQGAGDTQYF TRBD1 TRBJ2-3 few TRBV11-3
TGTGCCAGCCGAAAGGGCCGGACAGGAGACTACGAGCAGTACTTC CASRKGRTGDYEQYF TRBD1 TRBJ2-7 - TRBV6-5
TGTGCCATCAGTGAGTATGTAGCGGGAGTATCCTACGAGCAGTACTTC CAISEYVAGVSYEQYF TRBD2 TRBJ2-7 once TRBV10-3
TGTGCCAGAAGCTTGGATGGGACTAGCAGATACGAGCAGTACTTC CARSLDGTSRYEQYF TRBD2 TRBJ2-7 few TRBV5-3
TGTGCCACCTCAGGCGTAAGGGAGACCCAGTACTTC CATSGVRETQYF - TRBJ2-5 - TRBV30
TGTGCCAGCAGCCCCACGACAGGGTCTGTCCACGAGCAGTACTTC CASSPTTGSVHEQYF TRBD1 TRBJ2-7 - TRBV11-2
TGTGCCAGCAGGGAACAGAACAATGAGCAGTTCTTC CASREQNNEQFF - TRBJ2-1 - TRBV12-3/TRBV12-4
TGTGCCAGCAGTTTAACCGGGAACGAGCAGTACTTC CASSLTGNEQYF - TRBJ2-7 - TRBV28
TGTGCCTGGAGCGCTGACAGACAAGAGACCCAGTACTTC CAWSADRQETQYF - TRBJ2-5 - TRBV30
TGTGCCAGCAGCCCGGGGGGTGAGCTGGGGTTCTTC CASSPGGELGFF TRBD2 TRBJ2-1 - TRBV6-5
TGTGCCAGCAGCGACAGTACCTCCTCTGGAAACACCATATATTTT CASSDSTSSGNTIYF - TRBJ1-3 once TRBV11-3
TGTGCCAGCAGCCGCTCTAGAGAGGGGGCCTACGAGCAGTACTTC CASSRSREGAYEQYF - TRBJ2-7 - TRBV5-4
TGTGCCAGCAGCTTAGGGGCGGACAGCAAAGAGACCCAGTACTTC CASSLGADSKETQYF - TRBJ2-5 - TRBV7-6
TGTGCCAGCAGCGCCCTAGGAGGTGGGGCCAACGTCCTGACTTTC CASSALGGGANVLTF - TRBJ2-6 - TRBV9
TGTGCCAGCAGCCCTCCGACAGGGAACGAGCAGTACTTC CASSPPTGNEQYF TRBD1 TRBJ2-7 - TRBV9
TGTGCCAGCAGCCTCGGGGGGGGTGGCTCTGGAAACACCATATATTTT CASSLGGGGSGNTIYF - TRBJ1-3 - TRBV6-6
TGTGCCAGCAGCTTAGGGACACTTAACGAAAAACTGTTTTTT CASSLGTLNEKLFF - TRBJ1-4 - TRBV13
TGCGCCAGCAGCTTGGACTTTCACAGGGGCAGTGAAAAACTGTTTTTT CASSLDFHRGSEKLFF TRBD1 TRBJ1-4 many TRBV5-1
TGTGCCAGCACCTTAGGTACAGGCTCTAATGAAAAACTGTTTTTT CASTLGTGSNEKLFF - TRBJ1-4 few TRBV7-9
TGCGCCAGCAGTCCGCCCGGGGAAGTCGACGAGCAGTACTTC CASSPPGEVDEQYF - TRBJ2-7 - TRBV10-1
TGTGCCAGCGAGGCTAGCGGACGCCGGGAGCAGTTCTTC CASEASGRREQFF TRBD2 TRBJ2-1 - TRBV28
TGTGCCAGCAGCCAGGCGACAGGGGACGGCTACACCTTC CASSQATGDGYTF TRBD1 TRBJ1-2 - TRBV3-1/TRBV3-2
TGTGCCAGCTCACCGGAGTTGAGCACCGGGGAGCTGTTTTTT CASSPELSTGELFF - TRBJ2-2 - TRBV18